This T cell receptor (beta chain) was found in a study of long-term antiretroviral therapy in people with HIV. Background on the study: Samples collected earliest predate the 2015 immediate-ART recommendation by about a decade. Study-wide findings and caveats: Across all time points, the repertoire was dominated by clones that expanded before ART.

Germline CDR1 is SGHTA and CDR2 is FQGNSA. Trimming took off 1 base at V and 11 bases at J, with 17 bases between the two ends. The CDR3 has 14 amino acids. To note about this clone: The antigen is not known.

immunoSEQ v3.0 was run at survey level. Target depth was roughly 35,000-55,000 T-cell genomes per sample. Some clones are missing from TCRdb's copy, which holds only in-frame ones; the method was immunoSEQ multiplex PCR. The repertoire has approximately 33,000 clones, approximately 83% of them found once; the top ten carry around 3.8%. The chain couples TRBV7-2 to TRBJ1-1; TRBD1 might be the D (5 bases). The TCR sequence derives from a man aged 18 to 35 with HIV. The material was unsorted PBMCs, obtained 0.8 years before starting antiretroviral therapy. The CDR3 coding sequence is TGTGCCAGCAGCTTAGGGGGCGGCAGGGCGGCGGCTTTCTTT. Translated, it gives CASSLGGGRAAAFF.